This is a list of T cell receptor beta chains from one sample in a study of T cell changes during pregnancy in multiple sclerosis. Data came from immunoSEQ multiplex PCR; TCRdb stores just in-frame clones and leaves some out. The sample has 56,000 or so clones; 92% are singletons. The sequenced sample was CD4+ T cells from peripheral blood mononuclear cells, obtained in the third trimester of pregnancy. These receptors all come from a female donor with multiple sclerosis, enrolled in a pregnancy study. Each CDR3 is given with its conserved first and last residue. Each record gives: D gene, V gene, clone size, J gene, CDR3 DNA, CDR3 protein. D genes are given only for firm matches. Where a row states a size, it is once, few, many or the class of an expanded clone; other rows omit it.

-	TRBV2	-	TRBJ2-3	TGTGCCAGCGGGCGGGCTAGCGTTAACACAGATACGCAGTATTTT	CASGRASVNTDTQYF
TRBD2	TRBV28	-	TRBJ2-7	TGTGCCAGCAGTTTATACGTCCTAGCGGGAGCCCCGGCCGGATACGAGCAGTACTTC	CASSLYVLAGAPAGYEQYF
TRBD1	TRBV7-2	-	TRBJ2-2	TGTGCCACAGAACGGGACAGGGTAGACACCGGGGAGCTGTTTTTT	CATERDRVDTGELFF
TRBD2	TRBV6-6	-	TRBJ2-3	TGTGCCAGCGGGACTAGCGGCCAAAGTGGTACGCAGTATTTT	CASGTSGQSGTQYF
TRBD2	TRBV27	once	TRBJ2-7	TGTGCCAGCAGTACCCTAGCGGGGGACTACGAGCAGTACTTC	CASSTLAGDYEQYF
TRBD1	TRBV5-8	-	TRBJ2-7	TGTGCCAGCAGCCGCCCCTCGACAGGGGCCTACGAGCAGTACTTC	CASSRPSTGAYEQYF
-	TRBV28	few	TRBJ1-1	TGTGCCAGCAGTTTATCCGGCAGGGTAGCTTTCTTT	CASSLSGRVAFF
-	TRBV12-5	once	TRBJ2-2	TGTGCTAGTGGTTTCGCTAAGGTGACAGGACTCGACACCGGGGAGCTGTTTTTT	CASGFAKVTGLDTGELFF
TRBD1	TRBV28	-	TRBJ1-2	TGTGCCAGCAGTTTGTTCGCAGGGGGTAACTATGGCTACACCTTC	CASSLFAGGNYGYTF
-	TRBV28	-	TRBJ2-3	TGTGCCAGCAGTTCCCCGGGTGGCACAGATACGCAGTATTTT	CASSSPGGTDTQYF
TRBD1	TRBV6-6	-	TRBJ2-3	TGTGCCAGCGGACAGGGACTGGGCACAGATACGCAGTATTTT	CASGQGLGTDTQYF
-	TRBV28	-	TRBJ2-2	TGTGCCAGCAGTCCCGCATCCACAGCGAACACCGGGGAGCTGTTTTTT	CASSPASTANTGELFF
-	TRBV6-4	once	TRBJ2-7	TGTGCCAGCAGCGAAGGAGGGTCCCACGAGCAGTACTTC	CASSEGGSHEQYF
TRBD1	TRBV4-3	-	TRBJ1-5	TGCGCCAGCAGCCGTACCCGGGACAGGGATCAGCCCCAGCATTTT	CASSRTRDRDQPQHF
-	TRBV28	-	TRBJ1-6	TGTGCCAGCAGCGGGAGGCGGAATTCACCCCTCCACTTT	CASSGRRNSPLHF
-	TRBV19	-	TRBJ2-3	TGTGCCAGTAATGTCCCCTTCTCGGGCACAGATACGCAGTATTTT	CASNVPFSGTDTQYF
-	TRBV2	-	TRBJ2-3	TGTGCCCTACAGGATACGCAGTATTTT	CALQDTQYF
-	TRBV10-3	-	TRBJ2-7	TGTGCCATCAGTGAGCCCACCTTGAGCGACGAGCAGTACTTC	CAISEPTLSDEQYF
-	TRBV19	once	TRBJ1-2	TGTGCCAGCCGCGGTCTGGGCTACACCTTC	CASRGLGYTF
-	TRBV19	-	TRBJ2-2	TGTGCCAGTAGTACAACAGGGACCCGGACTAGAGTCACCGGGGAGCTGTTTTTT	CASSTTGTRTRVTGELFF
TRBD2	TRBV7-2	-	TRBJ2-4	TGTGCCAGCAGCCTGGAACTAGCGGTAGCCAAAAACATTCAGTACTTC	CASSLELAVAKNIQYF
TRBD1	TRBV28	-	TRBJ1-5	TGTGCCAGCAGACCGGGACAGAGGCCCTATCAGCCCCAGCATTTT	CASRPGQRPYQPQHF
-	TRBV10-3	once	TRBJ2-1	TGTGCCATCAGCGAGGACGGGAGTGGGTATGAGCAGTTCTTC	CAISEDGSGYEQFF